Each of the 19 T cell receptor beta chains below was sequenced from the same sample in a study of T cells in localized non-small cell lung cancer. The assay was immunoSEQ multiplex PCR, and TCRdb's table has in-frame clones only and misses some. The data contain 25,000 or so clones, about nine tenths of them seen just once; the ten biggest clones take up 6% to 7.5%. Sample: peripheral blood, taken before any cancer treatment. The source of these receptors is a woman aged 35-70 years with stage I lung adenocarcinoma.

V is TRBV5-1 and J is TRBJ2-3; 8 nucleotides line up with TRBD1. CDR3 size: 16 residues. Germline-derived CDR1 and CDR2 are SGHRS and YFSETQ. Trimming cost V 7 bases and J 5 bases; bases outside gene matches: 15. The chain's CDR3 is CASHPGHRGIGDTQYF. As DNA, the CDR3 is TGCGCCAGCCATCCCGGACACAGGGGGATAGGAGATACGCAGTATTTT.

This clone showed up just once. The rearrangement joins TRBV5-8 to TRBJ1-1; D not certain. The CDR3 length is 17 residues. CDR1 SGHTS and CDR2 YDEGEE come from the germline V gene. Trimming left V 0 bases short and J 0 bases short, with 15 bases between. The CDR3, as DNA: TGTGCCAGCAGCTTGGTTCCCGACCGGAGGATGAACACTGAAGCTTTCTTT. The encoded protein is CASSLVPDRRMNTEAFF.

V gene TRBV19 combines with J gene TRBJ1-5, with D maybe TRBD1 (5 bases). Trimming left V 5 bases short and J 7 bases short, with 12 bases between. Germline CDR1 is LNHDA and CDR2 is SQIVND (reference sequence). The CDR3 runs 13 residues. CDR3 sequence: CASSWDGGQPQHF. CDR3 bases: TGTGCCAGTAGTTGGGACGGGGGACAGCCCCAGCATTTT. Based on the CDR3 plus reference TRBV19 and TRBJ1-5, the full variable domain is DGGITQSPKYLFRKEGQNVTLSCEQNLNHDAMYWYRQDPGQGLRLIYYSQIVNDFQKGDIAEGYSVSREKKESFPLTVTSAQKNPTAFYLCASSWDGGQPQHFGDGTRLSIL.

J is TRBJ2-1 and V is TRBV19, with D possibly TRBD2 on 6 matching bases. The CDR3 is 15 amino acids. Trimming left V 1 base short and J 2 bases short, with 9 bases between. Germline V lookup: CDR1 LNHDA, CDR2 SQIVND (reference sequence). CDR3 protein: CASSIGGGTYNEQFF. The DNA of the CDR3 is TGTGCCAGTAGTATAGGGGGCGGGACCTACAATGAGCAGTTCTTC.

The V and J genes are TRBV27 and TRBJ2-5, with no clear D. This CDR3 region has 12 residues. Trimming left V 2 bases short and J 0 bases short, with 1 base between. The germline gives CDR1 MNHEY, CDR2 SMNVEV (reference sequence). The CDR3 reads CASSLDQETQYF. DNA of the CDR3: TGTGCCAGCAGTTTAGACCAAGAGACCCAGTACTTC.

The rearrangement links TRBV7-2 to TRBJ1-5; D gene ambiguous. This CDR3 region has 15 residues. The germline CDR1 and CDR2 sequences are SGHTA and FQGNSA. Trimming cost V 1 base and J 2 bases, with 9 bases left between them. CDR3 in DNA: TGTGCCAGCAGCTTAGGTCTAGGCGGCAATCAGCCCCAGCATTTT. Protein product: CASSLGLGGNQPQHF.

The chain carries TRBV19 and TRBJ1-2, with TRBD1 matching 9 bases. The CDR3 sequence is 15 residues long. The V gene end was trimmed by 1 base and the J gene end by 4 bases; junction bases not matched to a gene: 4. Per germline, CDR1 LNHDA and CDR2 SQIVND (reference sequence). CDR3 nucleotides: TGTGCCAGTAGTATAGGGGACAGGGTTCCCTATGGCTACACCTTC. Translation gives CASSIGDRVPYGYTF.

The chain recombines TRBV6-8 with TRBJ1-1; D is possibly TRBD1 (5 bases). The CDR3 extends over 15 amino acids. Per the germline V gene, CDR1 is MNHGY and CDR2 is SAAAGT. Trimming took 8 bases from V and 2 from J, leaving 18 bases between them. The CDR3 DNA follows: TGTGCCAGCTGTCGGAAGGGCAGGGCCAACACTGAAGCTTTCTTT. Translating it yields CASCRKGRANTEAFF.

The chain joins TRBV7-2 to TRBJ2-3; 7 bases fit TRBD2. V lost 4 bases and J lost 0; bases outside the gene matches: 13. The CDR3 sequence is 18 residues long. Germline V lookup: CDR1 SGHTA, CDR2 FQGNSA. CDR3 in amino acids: CASSSHPQLASSTDTQYF. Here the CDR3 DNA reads TGTGCCAGCAGCTCACACCCCCAACTAGCGTCTAGCACAGATACGCAGTATTTT.

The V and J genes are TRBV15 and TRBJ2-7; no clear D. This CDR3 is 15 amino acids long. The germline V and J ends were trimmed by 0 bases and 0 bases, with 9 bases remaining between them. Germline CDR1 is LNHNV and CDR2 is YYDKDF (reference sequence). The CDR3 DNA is TGTGCCACCAGCAGAGACCTTGGCAGCTCCTACGAGCAGTACTTC. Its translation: CATSRDLGSSYEQYF.

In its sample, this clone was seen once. CDR3 residues: CASSPRGASALRNEQFF. DNA for the CDR3: TGTGCCAGCAGCCCAAGGGGAGCTAGTGCCCTGAGGAATGAGCAGTTCTTC. This chain links TRBV11-2 with TRBJ2-1, with D possibly called TRBD1 or TRBD2 (5 bases each). The CDR3 has 17 amino acids. Germline V gene lookup returns CDR1 SGHAT and CDR2 FQNNGV. The ends were cut back, 5 bases at V and 7 bases at J, with 24 bases in the middle.

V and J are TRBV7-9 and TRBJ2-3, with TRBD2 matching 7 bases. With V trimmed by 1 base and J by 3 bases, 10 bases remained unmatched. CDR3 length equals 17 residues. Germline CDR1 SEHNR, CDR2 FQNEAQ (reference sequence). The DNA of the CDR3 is TGTGCCAGCAGCTTAGGTGCTGCGGGAGATCGGACAGATACGCAGTATTTT. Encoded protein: CASSLGAAGDRTDTQYF.

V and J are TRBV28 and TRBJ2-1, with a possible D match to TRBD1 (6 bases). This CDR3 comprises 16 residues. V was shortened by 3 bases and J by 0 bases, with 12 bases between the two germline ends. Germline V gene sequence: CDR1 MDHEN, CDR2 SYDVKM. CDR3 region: CASSFQDSRSYNEQFF. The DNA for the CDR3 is TGTGCCAGCAGTTTTCAGGACAGCCGCTCCTACAATGAGCAGTTCTTC. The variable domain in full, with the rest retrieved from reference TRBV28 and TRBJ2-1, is DVKVTQSSRYLVKRTGEKVFLECVQDMDHENMFWYRQDPGLGLRLIYFSYDVKMKEKGDIPEGYSVSREKKERFSLILESASTNQTSMYLCASSFQDSRSYNEQFFGPGTRLTVL.

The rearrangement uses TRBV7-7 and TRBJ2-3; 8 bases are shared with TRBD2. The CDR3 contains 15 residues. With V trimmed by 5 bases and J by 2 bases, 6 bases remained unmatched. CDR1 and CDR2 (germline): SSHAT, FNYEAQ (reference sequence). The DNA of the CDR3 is TGTGCCAGCAGCCCTGGACTAGCTAACACAGATACGCAGTATTTT. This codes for CASSPGLANTDTQYF.

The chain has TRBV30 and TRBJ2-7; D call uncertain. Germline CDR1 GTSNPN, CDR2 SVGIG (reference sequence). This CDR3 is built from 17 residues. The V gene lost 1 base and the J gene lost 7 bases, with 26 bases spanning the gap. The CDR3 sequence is CAWSDPIFRLLKREQYF. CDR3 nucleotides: TGTGCCTGGAGTGACCCGATTTTCAGGCTCCTCAAGAGAGAGCAGTACTTC.

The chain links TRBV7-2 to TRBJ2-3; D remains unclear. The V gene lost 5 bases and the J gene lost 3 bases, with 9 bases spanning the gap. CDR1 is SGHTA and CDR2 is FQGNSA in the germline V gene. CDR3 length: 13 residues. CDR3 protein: CASSPRRTDTQYF. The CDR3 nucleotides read TGTGCCAGCAGCCCTCGTCGGACAGATACGCAGTATTTT.

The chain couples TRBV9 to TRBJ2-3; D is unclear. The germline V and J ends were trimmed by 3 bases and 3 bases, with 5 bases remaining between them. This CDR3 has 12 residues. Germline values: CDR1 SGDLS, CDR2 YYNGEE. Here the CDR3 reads CASSDYTDTQYF. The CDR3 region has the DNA TGTGCCAGCAGCGACTATACAGATACGCAGTATTTT.

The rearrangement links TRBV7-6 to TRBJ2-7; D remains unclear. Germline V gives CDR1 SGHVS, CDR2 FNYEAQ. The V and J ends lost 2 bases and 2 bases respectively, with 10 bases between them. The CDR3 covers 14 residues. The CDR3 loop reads CASSLLPGPYEQYF. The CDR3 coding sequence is TGTGCCAGCAGCTTACTTCCCGGGCCCTACGAGCAGTACTTC.

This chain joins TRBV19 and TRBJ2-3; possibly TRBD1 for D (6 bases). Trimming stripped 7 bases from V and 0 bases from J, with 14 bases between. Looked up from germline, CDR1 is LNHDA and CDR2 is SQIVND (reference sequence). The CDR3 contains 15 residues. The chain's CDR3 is CASNSRGLSTDTQYF. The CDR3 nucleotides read TGTGCCAGTAACTCCAGGGGTCTAAGCACAGATACGCAGTATTTT.